This TCR beta chain was observed in a study of CD8 T cells in ankylosing spondylitis. Overall study findings and caveats: Reactive arthritis synovial fluid and blood previously showed some of these motif variants. According to the report, clones linked to the disease were significantly enriched in matched synovial fluid samples taken from ankylosing spondylitis patients. One TCR beta motif, made up of 7 or 8 highly homologous variants, appeared characteristic of ankylosing spondylitis blood.

In the case of this clonotype: Its matching antigen is unknown.

There are 16 residues in the CDR3. CDR1 is SGHRS and CDR2 is YFSETQ in the germline V gene. V gave up 4 bases and J gave up 1 base, with 17 bases separating them. TCRdb itself ran the 5' RACE reads through MiXCR, one entry per CDR3 protein. The table lists roughly 280,000 distinct CDR3 sequences, roughly 20% of them singletons, with 7.5% to 9% in the top ten. This sequence joins TRBV5-1 and TRBJ1-1; D perhaps matches TRBD1 (5 bases). Sequencing was carried out using blood, either unsorted or a sorted T cell fraction (not recorded which). The TCR comes from a male donor with ankylosing spondylitis or in good health (not recorded which). The CDR3 DNA reads TGCGCCAGCAGCCCTCCAAGACAGCAACCGAACACTGAAGCTTTCTTT. Its translation: CASSPPRQQPNTEAFF.